Only a few counts were recorded for the clone carrying this T cell receptor beta chain. No antigen is known for it. The sample comes from a study of response to subunit inactivated influenza vaccine. Study-level results: Researchers suggested that each seasonal influenza vaccination recruits few new T cells.

CDR3 length: 14 residues. CDR1 and CDR2 (germline): SGHRS, YFSETQ. J lost 8 bases, V lost 4 bases, and 8 bases had no gene match. TCRdb reanalysed the RT-PCR reads using MiXCR and keeps one entry per CDR3 protein. The table has approximately 500,000 distinct CDR3 sequences, 10% to 15% seen once. The starting material was PBMCs from blood, obtained about 40 days after vaccination. This sequence joins TRBV5-1 and TRBJ2-2; 7 positions agree with TRBD1. The TCR originated in a man between 45 and 60 years old who received an inactivated influenza vaccine. The DNA for the CDR3 is TGCGCCAGCAGCCTCCAAGACAGGGTTGGGGAGCTGTTTTTT. Its translation is CASSLQDRVGELFF.